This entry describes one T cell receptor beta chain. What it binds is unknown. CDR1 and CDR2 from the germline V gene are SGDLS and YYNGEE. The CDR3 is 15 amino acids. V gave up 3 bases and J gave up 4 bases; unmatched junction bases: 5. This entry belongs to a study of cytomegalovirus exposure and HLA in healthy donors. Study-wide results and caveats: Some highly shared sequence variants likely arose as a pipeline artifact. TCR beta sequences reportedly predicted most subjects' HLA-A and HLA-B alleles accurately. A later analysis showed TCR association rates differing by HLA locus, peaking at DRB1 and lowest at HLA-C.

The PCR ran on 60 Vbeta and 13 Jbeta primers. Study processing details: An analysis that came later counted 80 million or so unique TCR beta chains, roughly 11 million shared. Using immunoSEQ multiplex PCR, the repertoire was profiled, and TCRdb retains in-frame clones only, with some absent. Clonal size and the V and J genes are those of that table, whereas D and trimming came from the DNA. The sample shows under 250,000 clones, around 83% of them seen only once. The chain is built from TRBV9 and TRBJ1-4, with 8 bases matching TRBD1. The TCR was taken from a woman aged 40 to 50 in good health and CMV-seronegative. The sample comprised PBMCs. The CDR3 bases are TGTGCCAGCAGCGCCAGGGGGCCCGGTAATGAAAAACTGTTTTTT. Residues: CASSARGPGNEKLFF.